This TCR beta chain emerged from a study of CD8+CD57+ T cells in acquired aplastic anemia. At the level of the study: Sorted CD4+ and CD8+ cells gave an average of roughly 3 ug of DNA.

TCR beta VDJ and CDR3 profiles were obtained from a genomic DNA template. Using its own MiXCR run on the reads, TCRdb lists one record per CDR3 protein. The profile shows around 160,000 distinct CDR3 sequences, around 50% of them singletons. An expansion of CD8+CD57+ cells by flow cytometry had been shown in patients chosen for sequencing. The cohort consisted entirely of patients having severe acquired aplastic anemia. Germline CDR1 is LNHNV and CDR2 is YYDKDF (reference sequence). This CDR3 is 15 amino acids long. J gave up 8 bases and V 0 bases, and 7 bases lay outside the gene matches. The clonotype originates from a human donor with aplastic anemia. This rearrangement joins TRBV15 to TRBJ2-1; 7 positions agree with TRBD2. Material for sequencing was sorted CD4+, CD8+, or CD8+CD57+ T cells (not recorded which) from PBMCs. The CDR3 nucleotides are TGTGCCACCAGCAGAGATCGAGGGAGGGTTCATGAGCAGTTCTTC. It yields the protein CATSRDRGRVHEQFF. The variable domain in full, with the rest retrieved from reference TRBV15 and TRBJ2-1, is DAMVIQNPRYQVTQFGKPVTLSCSQTLNHNVMYWYQQKSSQAPKLLFHYYDKDFNNEADTPDNFQSRRPNTSFCFLDIRSPGLGDTAMYLCATSRDRGRVHEQFFGPGTRLTVL.